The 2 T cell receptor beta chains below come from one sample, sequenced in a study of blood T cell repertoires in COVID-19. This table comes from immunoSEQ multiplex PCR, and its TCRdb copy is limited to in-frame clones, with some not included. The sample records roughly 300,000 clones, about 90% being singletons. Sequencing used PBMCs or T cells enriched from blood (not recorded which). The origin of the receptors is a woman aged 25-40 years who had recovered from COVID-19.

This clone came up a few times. DNA for the CDR3: TGTGCCAGCAGCTTGGTATCAGGGGATAATGAAAAACTGTTTTTT. It specifies CASSLVSGDNEKLFF. The gene calls are TRBV5-6 and TRBJ1-4; perhaps TRBD1 as D (6 bases). Germline CDR1 and CDR2: SGHDT and YYEEEE. The CDR3 has 15 amino acids. Deletions cut 0 bases from V and 4 bases from J, with 10 bases between.

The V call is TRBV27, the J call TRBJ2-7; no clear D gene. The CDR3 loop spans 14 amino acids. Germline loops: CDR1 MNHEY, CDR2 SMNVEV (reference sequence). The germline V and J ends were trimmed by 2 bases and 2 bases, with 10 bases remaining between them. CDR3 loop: CASSLGKYTYEQYF. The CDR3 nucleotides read TGTGCCAGCAGTTTAGGTAAGTACACCTACGAGCAGTACTTC.